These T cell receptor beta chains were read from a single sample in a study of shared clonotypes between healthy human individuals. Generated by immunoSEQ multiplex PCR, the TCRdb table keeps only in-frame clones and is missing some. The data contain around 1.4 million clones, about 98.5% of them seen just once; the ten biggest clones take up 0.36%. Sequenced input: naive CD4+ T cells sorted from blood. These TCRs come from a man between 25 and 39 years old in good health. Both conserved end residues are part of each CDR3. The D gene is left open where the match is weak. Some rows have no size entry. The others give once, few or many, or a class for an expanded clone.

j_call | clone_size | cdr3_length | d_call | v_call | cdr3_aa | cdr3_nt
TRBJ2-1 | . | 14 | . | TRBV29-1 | CSAERPSSYNEQFF | TGCAGCGCCGAGAGGCCGTCCTCCTACAATGAGCAGTTCTTC
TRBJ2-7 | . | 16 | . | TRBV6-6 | CASSNRDTRIIDEQYF | TGTGCCAGCAGTAACCGGGACACCAGGATCATTGACGAGCAGTACTTC
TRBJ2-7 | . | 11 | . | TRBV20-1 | CSASFSYEQYF | TGCAGTGCTAGTTTCTCCTACGAGCAGTACTTC
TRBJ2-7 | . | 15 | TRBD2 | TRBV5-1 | CASSLSGTSKDEQYF | TGCGCCAGCAGCTTATCCGGGACTAGCAAGGACGAGCAGTACTTC
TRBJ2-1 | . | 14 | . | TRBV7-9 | CASTRTGSYNEQFF | TGTGCCAGCACCCGCACAGGGTCCTACAATGAGCAGTTCTTC
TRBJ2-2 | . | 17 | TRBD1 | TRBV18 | CASSPQPTGGYTGELFF | TGTGCCAGCTCACCCCAGCCAACAGGGGGCTACACCGGGGAGCTGTTTTTT
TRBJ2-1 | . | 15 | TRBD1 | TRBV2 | CASSVQGAPGNEQFF | TGTGCCAGCAGTGTCCAGGGGGCGCCCGGCAATGAGCAGTTCTTC
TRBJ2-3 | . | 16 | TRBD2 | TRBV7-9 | CASSLNLAGGTDTQYF | TGTGCCAGCAGCCTTAATCTAGCGGGAGGCACAGATACGCAGTATTTT
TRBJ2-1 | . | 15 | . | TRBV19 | CASSTKGIAYNEQFF | TGTGCCAGTAGTACTAAAGGTATCGCCTACAATGAGCAGTTCTTC
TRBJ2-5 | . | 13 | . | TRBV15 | CATSRVGQETQYF | TGTGCCACCAGCAGAGTGGGGCAAGAGACCCAGTACTTC
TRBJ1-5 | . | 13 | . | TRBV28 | CASSLLGIQPQHF | TGTGCCAGCAGTTTACTAGGGATTCAGCCCCAGCATTTT
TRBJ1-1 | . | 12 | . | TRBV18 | CASSPPGTEAFF | TGTGCCAGCTCACCTCCGGGGACTGAAGCTTTCTTT
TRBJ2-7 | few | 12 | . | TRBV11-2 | CASSSSSYEQYF | TGTGCCAGCAGCTCCAGCTCCTACGAGCAGTACTTC
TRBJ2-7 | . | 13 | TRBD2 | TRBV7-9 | CASSLAGSGSKYF | TGTGCCAGCAGCTTAGCGGGTAGCGGGAGTAAGTACTTC
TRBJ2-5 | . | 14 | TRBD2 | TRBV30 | CAWTSGSGEETQYF | TGTGCCTGGACTAGCGGGAGTGGGGAAGAGACCCAGTACTTC
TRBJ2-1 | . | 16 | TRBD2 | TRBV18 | CASSPVAGGPWDEQFF | TGTGCCAGCTCACCGGTAGCGGGAGGGCCTTGGGACGAGCAGTTCTTC
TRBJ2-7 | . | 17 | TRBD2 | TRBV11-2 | CASSFWTSGKDSYEQYF | TGTGCCAGCAGCTTCTGGACTAGCGGGAAGGACTCCTACGAGCAGTACTTC
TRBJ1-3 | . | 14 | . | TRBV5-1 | CASSLGPGGNTIYF | TGCGCCAGCAGCTTGGGACCCGGTGGAAACACCATATATTTT
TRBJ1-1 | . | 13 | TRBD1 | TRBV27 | CASSDRGYTEAFF | TGTGCCAGCAGTGACAGGGGATACACTGAAGCTTTCTTT
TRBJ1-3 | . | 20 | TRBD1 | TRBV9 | CASSVGQGGDLSDSGNTIYF | TGTGCCAGCAGCGTAGGCCAAGGGGGCGACCTCAGCGACTCTGGAAACACCATATATTTT
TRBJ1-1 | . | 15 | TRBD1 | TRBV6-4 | CASRTGGGLNTEAFF | TGTGCCAGCAGGACAGGGGGCGGTTTGAACACTGAAGCTTTCTTT
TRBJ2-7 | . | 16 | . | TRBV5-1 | CASSPSPTDRIHEQYF | TGCGCCAGCAGCCCCTCTCCCACAGACCGAATCCACGAGCAGTACTTC
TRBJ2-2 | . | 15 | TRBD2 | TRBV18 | CASSVGTSRTGELFF | TGTGCCAGCTCAGTAGGGACTAGCCGGACCGGGGAGCTGTTTTTT
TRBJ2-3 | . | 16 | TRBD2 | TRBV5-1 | CASSLAASGSTDTQYF | TGCGCCAGCAGCTTGGCCGCTAGCGGTAGCACAGATACGCAGTATTTT
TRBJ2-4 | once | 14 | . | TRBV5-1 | CASSKSEAGNIQYF | TGCGCCAGCAGCAAATCTGAGGCCGGAAACATTCAGTACTTC
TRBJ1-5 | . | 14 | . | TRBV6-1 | CASSDGRGGQPQHF | TGTGCCAGCAGTGATGGCAGGGGTGGTCAGCCCCAGCATTTT
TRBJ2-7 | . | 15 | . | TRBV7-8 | CASSPSAGPADEQYF | TGTGCCAGCTCACCCTCGGCGGGGCCCGCCGACGAGCAGTACTTC
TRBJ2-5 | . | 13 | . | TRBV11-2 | CASSFRPGETQYF | TGTGCCAGCAGCTTCCGGCCGGGCGAGACCCAGTACTTC
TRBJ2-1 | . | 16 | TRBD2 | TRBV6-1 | CASSEALGRTLNEQFF | TGTGCCAGCAGTGAAGCGCTCGGGAGGACGTTGAATGAGCAGTTCTTC
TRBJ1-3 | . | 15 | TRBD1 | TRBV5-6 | CASSLTGGSGNTIYF | TGTGCCAGCAGCCTGACAGGGGGCTCTGGAAACACCATATATTTT
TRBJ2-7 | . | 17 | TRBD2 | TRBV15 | CATIRTITSGASYEQYF | TGTGCCACGATCAGGACCATTACTAGCGGGGCCTCCTACGAGCAGTACTTC
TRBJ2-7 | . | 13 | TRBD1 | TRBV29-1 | CSVGTGSSYEQYF | TGCAGCGTTGGGACAGGTTCCTCCTACGAGCAGTACTTC
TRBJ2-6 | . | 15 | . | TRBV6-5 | CASSYSTPGANVLTF | TGTGCCAGCAGTTACTCCACCCCTGGGGCCAACGTCCTGACTTTC
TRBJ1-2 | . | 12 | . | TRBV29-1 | CSVVRGNYGYTF | TGCAGCGTTGTGCGGGGAAACTATGGCTACACCTTC
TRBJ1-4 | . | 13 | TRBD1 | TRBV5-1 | CASSPRTGAGLFF | TGCGCCAGCAGCCCGCGTACAGGGGCAGGGCTGTTTTTT
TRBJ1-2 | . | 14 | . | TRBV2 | CASRAQASNYGYTF | TGTGCCAGCAGAGCACAGGCCTCAAACTATGGCTACACCTTC
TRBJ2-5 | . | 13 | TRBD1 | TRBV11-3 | CASSLGQGETQYF | TGTGCCAGCAGCTTAGGACAGGGTGAGACCCAGTACTTC
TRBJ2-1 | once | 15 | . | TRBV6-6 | CASSRGVGIYNEQFF | TGTGCCAGCTCCCGGGGTGTGGGAATCTACAATGAGCAGTTCTTC
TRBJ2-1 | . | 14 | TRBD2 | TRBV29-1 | CSVVTSGSSYEQFF | TGCAGCGTTGTGACTAGCGGGAGTTCATATGAGCAGTTCTTC
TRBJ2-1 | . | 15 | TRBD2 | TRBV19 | CASRPLAGGPNEQFF | TGTGCCAGTAGACCACTAGCGGGAGGGCCGAATGAGCAGTTCTTC
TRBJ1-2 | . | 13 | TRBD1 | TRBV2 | CASSVQGGYGYTF | TGTGCCAGCAGTGTGCAGGGGGGCTATGGCTACACCTTC
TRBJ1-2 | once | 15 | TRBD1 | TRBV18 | CASSPPRGTGPGYTF | TGTGCCAGCTCACCACCGAGGGGGACAGGCCCCGGCTACACCTTC
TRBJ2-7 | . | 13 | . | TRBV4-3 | CASSQDLYYEQYF | TGCGCCAGCAGCCAAGATCTCTACTACGAGCAGTACTTC
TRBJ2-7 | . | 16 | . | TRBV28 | CASSLERKTSSYEQYF | TGTGCCAGCAGTTTGGAGCGGAAAACTAGCTCCTACGAGCAGTACTTC
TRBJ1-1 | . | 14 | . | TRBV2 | CASSTGRWNTEAFF | TGTGCCAGCAGTACCGGTAGGTGGAACACTGAAGCTTTCTTT
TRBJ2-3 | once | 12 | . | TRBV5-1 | CASRPEGNTQYF | TGCGCCAGCAGGCCCGAGGGAAATACGCAGTATTTT
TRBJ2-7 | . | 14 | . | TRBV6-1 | CASSEGQVAYEQYF | TGTGCCAGCAGTGAAGGGCAGGTCGCCTACGAGCAGTACTTC
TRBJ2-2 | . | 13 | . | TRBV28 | CASSLIFTGELFF | TGTGCCAGCAGTTTAATATTCACCGGGGAGCTGTTTTTT
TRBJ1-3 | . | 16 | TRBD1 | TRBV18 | CASSFKTGGVGNTIYF | TGTGCCAGCTCATTTAAGACAGGGGGCGTCGGAAACACCATATATTTT
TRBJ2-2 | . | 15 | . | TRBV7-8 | CASSLRDLGTGELFF | TGTGCCAGCAGCCTGCGGGACCTAGGCACCGGGGAGCTGTTTTTT